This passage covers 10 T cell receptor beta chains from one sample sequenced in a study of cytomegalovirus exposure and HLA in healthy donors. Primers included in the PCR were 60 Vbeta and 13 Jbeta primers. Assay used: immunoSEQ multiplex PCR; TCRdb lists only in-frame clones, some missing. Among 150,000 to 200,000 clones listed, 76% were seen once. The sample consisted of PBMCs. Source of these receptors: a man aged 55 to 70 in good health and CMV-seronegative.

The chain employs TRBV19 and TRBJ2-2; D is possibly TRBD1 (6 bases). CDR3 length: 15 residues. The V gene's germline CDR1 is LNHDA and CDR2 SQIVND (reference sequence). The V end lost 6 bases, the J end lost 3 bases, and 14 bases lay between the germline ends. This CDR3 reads CASSPTGSDTGELFF. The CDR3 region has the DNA TGTGCCAGTAGCCCTACAGGGAGTGACACCGGGGAGCTGTTTTTT. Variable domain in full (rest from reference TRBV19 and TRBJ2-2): DGGITQSPKYLFRKEGQNVTLSCEQNLNHDAMYWYRQDPGQGLRLIYYSQIVNDFQKGDIAEGYSVSREKKESFPLTVTSAQKNPTAFYLCASSPTGSDTGELFFGEGSRLTVL.

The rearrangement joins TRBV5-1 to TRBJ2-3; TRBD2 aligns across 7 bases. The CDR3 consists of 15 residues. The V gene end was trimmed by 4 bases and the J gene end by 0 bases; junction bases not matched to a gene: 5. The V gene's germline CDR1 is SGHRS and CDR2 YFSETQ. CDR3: CASSVGGTSTDTQYF. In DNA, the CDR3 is TGCGCCAGCAGCGTCGGGGGGACTAGCACAGATACGCAGTATTTT.

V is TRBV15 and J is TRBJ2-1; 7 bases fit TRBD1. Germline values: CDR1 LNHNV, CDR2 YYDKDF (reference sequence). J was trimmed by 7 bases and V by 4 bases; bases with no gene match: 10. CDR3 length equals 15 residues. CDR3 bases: TGTGCCACCAGCATATCCAGACAGGGACGGAATGAGCAGTTCTTC. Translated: CATSISRQGRNEQFF. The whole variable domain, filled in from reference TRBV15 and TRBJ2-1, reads DAMVIQNPRYQVTQFGKPVTLSCSQTLNHNVMYWYQQKSSQAPKLLFHYYDKDFNNEADTPDNFQSRRPNTSFCFLDIRSPGLGDTAMYLCATSISRQGRNEQFFGPGTRLTVL.

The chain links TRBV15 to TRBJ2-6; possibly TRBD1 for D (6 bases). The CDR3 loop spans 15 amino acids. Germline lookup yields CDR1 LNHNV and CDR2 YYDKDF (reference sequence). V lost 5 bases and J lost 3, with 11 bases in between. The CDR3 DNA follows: TGTGCCACCAGCTTGGACAGTAGTGGGGCCAACGTCCTGACTTTC. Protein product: CATSLDSSGANVLTF.

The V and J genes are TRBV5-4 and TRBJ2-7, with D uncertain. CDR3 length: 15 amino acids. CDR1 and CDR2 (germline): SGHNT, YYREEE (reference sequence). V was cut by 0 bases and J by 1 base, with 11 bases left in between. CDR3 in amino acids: CASSLDPVRSYEQYF. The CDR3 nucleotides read TGTGCCAGCAGCTTGGACCCAGTCAGGTCCTACGAGCAGTACTTC.

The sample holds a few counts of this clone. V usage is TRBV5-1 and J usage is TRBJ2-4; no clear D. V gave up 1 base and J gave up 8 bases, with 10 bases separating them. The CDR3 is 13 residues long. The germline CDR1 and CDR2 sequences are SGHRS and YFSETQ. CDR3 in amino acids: CASSLSSSDIQYF. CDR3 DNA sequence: TGCGCCAGCAGCTTGAGTAGTTCGGACATTCAGTACTTC.

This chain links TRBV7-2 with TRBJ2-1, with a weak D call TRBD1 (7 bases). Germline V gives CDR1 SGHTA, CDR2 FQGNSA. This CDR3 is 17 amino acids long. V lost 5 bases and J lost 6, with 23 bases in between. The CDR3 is CASSVRSQGGVFNEQFF. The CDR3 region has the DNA TGTGCCAGCAGCGTCCGGAGTCAGGGGGGAGTGTTCAATGAGCAGTTCTTC.

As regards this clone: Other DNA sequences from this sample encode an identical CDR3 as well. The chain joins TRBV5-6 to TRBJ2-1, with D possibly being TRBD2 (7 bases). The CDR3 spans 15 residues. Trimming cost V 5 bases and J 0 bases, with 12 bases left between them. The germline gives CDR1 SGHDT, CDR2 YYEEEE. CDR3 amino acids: CASRRGGLSYNEQFF. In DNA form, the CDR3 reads TGTGCCAGCAGACGCGGGGGCCTCTCCTACAATGAGCAGTTCTTC.

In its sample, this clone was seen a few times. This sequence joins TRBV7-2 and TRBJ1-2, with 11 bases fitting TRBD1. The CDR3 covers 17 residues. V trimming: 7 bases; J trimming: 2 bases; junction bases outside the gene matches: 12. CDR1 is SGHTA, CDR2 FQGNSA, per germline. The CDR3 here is CASIPGQGVTGNYGYTF. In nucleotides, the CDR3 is TGTGCCAGCATCCCGGGACAGGGGGTTACAGGGAACTATGGCTACACCTTC. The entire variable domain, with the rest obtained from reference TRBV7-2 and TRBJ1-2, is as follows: GAGVSQSPSNKVTEKGKDVELRCDPISGHTALYWYRQSLGQGLEFLIYFQGNSAPDKSGLPSDRFSAERTGGSVSTLTIQRTQQEDSAVYLCASIPGQGVTGNYGYTFGSGTRLTVV.

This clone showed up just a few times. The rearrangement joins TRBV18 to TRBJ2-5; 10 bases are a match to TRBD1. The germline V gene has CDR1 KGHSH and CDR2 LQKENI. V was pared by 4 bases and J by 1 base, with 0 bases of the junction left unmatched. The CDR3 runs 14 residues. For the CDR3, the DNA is TGTGCCAGCTCACGGGACAGGGGCCAAGAGACCCAGTACTTC. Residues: CASSRDRGQETQYF.